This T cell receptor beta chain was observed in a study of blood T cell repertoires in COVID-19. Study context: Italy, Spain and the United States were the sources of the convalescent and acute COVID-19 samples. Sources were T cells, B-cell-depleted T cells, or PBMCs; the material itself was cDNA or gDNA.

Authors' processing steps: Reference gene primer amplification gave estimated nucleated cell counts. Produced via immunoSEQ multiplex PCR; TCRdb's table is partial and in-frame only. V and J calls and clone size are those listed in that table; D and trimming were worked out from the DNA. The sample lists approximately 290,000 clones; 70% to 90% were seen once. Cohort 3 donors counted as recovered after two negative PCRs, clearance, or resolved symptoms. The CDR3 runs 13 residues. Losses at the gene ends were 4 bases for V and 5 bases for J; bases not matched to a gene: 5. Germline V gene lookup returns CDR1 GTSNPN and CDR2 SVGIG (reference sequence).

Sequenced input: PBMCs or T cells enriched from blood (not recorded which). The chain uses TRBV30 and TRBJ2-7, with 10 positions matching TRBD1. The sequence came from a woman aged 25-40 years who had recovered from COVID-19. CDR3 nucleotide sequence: TGTGCCTGGAAAGGGGACAGGGGACACGAGCAGTACTTC. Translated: CAWKGDRGHEQYF.